The rows below give T cell receptor beta chains drawn from one sample of a study of CD4+ T cells in melanoma. Repertoires were generated with immunoSEQ multiplex PCR, while TCRdb's copy carries only in-frame clones and drops some. Among 17,000 or so clones listed, 80% to 90% were seen once. Sequencing input: cells from a culture (not recorded whether cultured in vitro). The source is a human donor with melanoma. The CDR3 runs from the conserved cysteine through the conserved F or W. The order of the fields is D gene, J gene, clone size, V gene, CDR3 protein, CDR3 DNA. A D gene is named only where the DNA matches it firmly. The listing skips clone size in some rows; elsewhere it reads once, few, many or a size class.

D gene: .; J gene: TRBJ2-5; clone size: .; V gene: TRBV5-4; CDR3 protein: CASTMGLQETQYF; CDR3 DNA: TGTGCCAGCACAATGGGACTGCAAGAGACCCAGTACTTC
D gene: .; J gene: TRBJ1-2; clone size: .; V gene: TRBV30; CDR3 protein: CAWSVLVSGSARYGYTF; CDR3 DNA: TGTGCCTGGAGTGTGTTGGTTTCGGGCTCCGCACGCTATGGCTACACCTTC
D gene: .; J gene: TRBJ2-7; clone size: .; V gene: TRBV30; CDR3 protein: CAWSRVLSSYEQYF; CDR3 DNA: TGTGCCTGGAGCAGGGTTTTAAGCTCCTACGAGCAGTACTTC
D gene: TRBD1; J gene: TRBJ1-1; clone size: .; V gene: TRBV7-8; CDR3 protein: CASSLGTGVGDTEAFF; CDR3 DNA: TGTGCCAGCAGCTTAGGTACAGGGGTTGGGGACACTGAAGCTTTCTTT
D gene: .; J gene: TRBJ1-4; clone size: few; V gene: TRBV7-9; CDR3 protein: CASRPGAEEKLFF; CDR3 DNA: TGTGCCAGCAGGCCAGGAGCGGAGGAAAAACTGTTTTTT
D gene: .; J gene: TRBJ1-5; clone size: .; V gene: TRBV7-3; CDR3 protein: CASSLARANQPQHF; CDR3 DNA: TGTGCCAGCAGCTTAGCTCGGGCTAATCAGCCCCAGCATTTT
D gene: .; J gene: TRBJ1-2; clone size: .; V gene: TRBV27; CDR3 protein: CASSLSLYGAYGYTF; CDR3 DNA: TGTGCCAGCAGTTTATCTCTCTACGGGGCGTATGGCTACACCTTC
D gene: TRBD1; J gene: TRBJ2-1; clone size: .; V gene: TRBV5-1; CDR3 protein: CASSSGGNEQFF; CDR3 DNA: TGCGCCAGCAGCTCAGGGGGCAATGAGCAGTTCTTC
D gene: .; J gene: TRBJ1-1; clone size: .; V gene: TRBV5-1; CDR3 protein: CASSTVTGFVNTEAFF; CDR3 DNA: TGCGCCAGCAGCACGGTTACAGGGTTCGTAAACACTGAAGCTTTCTTT
D gene: TRBD1; J gene: TRBJ1-1; clone size: once; V gene: TRBV7-8; CDR3 protein: CASSSRRDRGYVDTEAFF; CDR3 DNA: TGTGCCAGCAGCTCAAGGCGGGACAGGGGATATGTCGACACTGAAGCTTTCTTT
D gene: .; J gene: TRBJ1-6; clone size: .; V gene: TRBV6-5; CDR3 protein: CASSRTALNSPLHF; CDR3 DNA: TGTGCCAGCAGCCGTACAGCCCTTAATTCACCCCTCCACTTT
D gene: .; J gene: TRBJ1-1; clone size: .; V gene: TRBV9; CDR3 protein: CASSVAPNTEAFF; CDR3 DNA: TGTGCCAGCAGCGTAGCTCCAAACACTGAAGCTTTCTTT
D gene: .; J gene: TRBJ1-5; clone size: .; V gene: TRBV6-1; CDR3 protein: CASSERGNQPQHF; CDR3 DNA: TGTGCCAGCAGTGAAAGGGGCAATCAGCCCCAGCATTTT